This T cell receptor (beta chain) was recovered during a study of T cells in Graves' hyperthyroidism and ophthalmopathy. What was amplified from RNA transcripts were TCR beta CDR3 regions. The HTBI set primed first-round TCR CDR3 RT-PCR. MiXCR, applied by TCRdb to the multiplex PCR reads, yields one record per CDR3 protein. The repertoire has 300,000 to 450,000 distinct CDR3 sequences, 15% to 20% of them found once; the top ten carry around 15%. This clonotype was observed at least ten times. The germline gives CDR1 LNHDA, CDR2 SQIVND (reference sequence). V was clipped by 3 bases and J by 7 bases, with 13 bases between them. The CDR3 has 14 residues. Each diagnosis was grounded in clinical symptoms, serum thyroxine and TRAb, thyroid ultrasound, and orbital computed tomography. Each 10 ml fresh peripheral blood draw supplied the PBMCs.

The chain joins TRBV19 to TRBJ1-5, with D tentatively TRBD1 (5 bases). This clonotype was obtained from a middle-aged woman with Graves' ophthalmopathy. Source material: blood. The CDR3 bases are TGTGCCAGTAGTATTCCAGGGATTGGCCAGCCCCAGCATTTT. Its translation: CASSIPGIGQPQHF. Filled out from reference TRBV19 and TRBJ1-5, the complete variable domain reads DGGITQSPKYLFRKEGQNVTLSCEQNLNHDAMYWYRQDPGQGLRLIYYSQIVNDFQKGDIAEGYSVSREKKESFPLTVTSAQKNPTAFYLCASSIPGIGQPQHFGDGTRLSIL.